The entry below gives a single TCR beta chain sequence along with its context. The entry originates in a study of molecular identifiers for immune sequencing clone quantification. Using 10%, 30% or 50% RNA, naive CD8 libraries were derived from around 20,000 to 1,000,000 sorted cells. The authors gated naive CD8 T cells as CD8+CD4-CCR7+CD45RA+ for sorting. Trimming shortened V by 2 bases and J by 6 bases, and 17 bases separated the two germline ends. There are 16 residues in the CDR3. Germline V gene data show CDR1 as SEHNR and CDR2 as FQNEAQ (reference sequence). Each CDR3 protein is one row after TCRdb ran MiXCR on the PCR reads. The sample carries 460,000 or so distinct CDR3 sequences, around a fifth recorded once.

The chain couples TRBV7-9 to TRBJ2-1, with D perhaps TRBD2 (6 bases). This TCR derives from a human donor in good health. Some libraries in this study had Jurkat cell RNA spiked in. The sample taken for sequencing was naive CD8+ T cells from blood, with Jurkat cell RNA spiked in. The sample's subset: FACS-sorted CD8+CD4-CCR7+CD45RA+ naive T cells. The CDR3 region is CASSLRWDSPANEQFF. The CDR3 bases are TGTGCCAGCAGCTTAAGGTGGGACTCGCCGGCCAATGAGCAGTTCTTC.